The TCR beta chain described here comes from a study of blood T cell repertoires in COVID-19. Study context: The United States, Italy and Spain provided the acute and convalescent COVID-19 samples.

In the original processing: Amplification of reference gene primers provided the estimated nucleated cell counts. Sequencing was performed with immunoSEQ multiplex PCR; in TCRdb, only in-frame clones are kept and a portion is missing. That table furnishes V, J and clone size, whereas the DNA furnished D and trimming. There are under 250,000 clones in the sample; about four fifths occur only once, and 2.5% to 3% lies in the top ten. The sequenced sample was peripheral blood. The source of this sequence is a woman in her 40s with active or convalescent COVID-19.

CDR3 nucleotides: TGTGCCATCAGCGGGACTAGCAATGAGCAGTTCTTC. This codes for CAISGTSNEQFF. The V gene is TRBV10-3, the J gene TRBJ2-1; 8 nucleotides align to TRBD2. CDR1 ENHRY and CDR2 SYGVKD come from the germline V gene. The CDR3 consists of 12 residues. Trimming cost V 6 bases and J 6 bases; bases outside gene matches: 1.